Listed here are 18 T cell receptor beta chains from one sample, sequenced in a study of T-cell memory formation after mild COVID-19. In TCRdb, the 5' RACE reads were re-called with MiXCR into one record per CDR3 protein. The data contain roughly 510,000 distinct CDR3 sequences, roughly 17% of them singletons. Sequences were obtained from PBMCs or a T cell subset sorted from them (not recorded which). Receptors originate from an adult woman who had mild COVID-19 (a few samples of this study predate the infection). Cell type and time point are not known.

The DNA for the CDR3 is TGCGCCAGCAGCCACGTAGCGGGAGGGAACACAGATACGCAGTATTTT. This gives the protein CASSHVAGGNTDTQYF. The chain links TRBV5-1 to TRBJ2-3; 11 nucleotides agree with TRBD2. V shed 4 bases and J 2 bases; nucleotides not matched to a gene: 6. This CDR3 contains 16 residues. Germline-derived CDR1 and CDR2 are SGHRS and YFSETQ.

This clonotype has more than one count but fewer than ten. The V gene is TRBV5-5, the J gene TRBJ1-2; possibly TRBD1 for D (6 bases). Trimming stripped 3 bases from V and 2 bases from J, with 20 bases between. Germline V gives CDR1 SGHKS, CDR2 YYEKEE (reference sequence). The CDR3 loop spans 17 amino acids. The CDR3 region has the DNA TGTGCCAGCAGCTCACAAGCACAGGGATCCTGGAACTATGGCTACACCTTC. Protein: CASSSQAQGSWNYGYTF.

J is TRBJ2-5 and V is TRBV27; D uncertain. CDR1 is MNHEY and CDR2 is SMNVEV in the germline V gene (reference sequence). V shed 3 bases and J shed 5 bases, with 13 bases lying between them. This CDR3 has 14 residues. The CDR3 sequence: CASSFHAQKETQYF. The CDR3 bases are TGTGCCAGCAGTTTCCATGCGCAAAAGGAGACCCAGTACTTC.

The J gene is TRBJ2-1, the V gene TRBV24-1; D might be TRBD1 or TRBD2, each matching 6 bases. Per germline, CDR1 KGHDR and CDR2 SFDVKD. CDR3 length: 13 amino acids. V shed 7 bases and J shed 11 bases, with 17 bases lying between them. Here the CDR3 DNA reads TGTGCCACCAGGGAGGGGGACCTAAGTCAGCAGTTCTTC. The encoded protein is CATREGDLSQQFF.

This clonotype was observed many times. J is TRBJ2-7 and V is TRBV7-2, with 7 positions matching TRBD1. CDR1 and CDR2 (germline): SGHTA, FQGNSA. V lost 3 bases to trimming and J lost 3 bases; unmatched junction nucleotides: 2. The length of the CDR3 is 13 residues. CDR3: CASSFTGVYEQYF. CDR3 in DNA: TGTGCCAGCAGCTTCACAGGGGTCTACGAGCAGTACTTC.

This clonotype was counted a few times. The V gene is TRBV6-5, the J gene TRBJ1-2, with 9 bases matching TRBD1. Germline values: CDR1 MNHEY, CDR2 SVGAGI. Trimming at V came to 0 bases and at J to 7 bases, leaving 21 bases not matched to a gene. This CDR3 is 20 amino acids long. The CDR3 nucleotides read TGTGCCAGCAGTTACTCAGAGCGTATGGGACAGGGCGATTGGCGAGGTGGCTACACCTTC. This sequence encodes CASSYSERMGQGDWRGGYTF.

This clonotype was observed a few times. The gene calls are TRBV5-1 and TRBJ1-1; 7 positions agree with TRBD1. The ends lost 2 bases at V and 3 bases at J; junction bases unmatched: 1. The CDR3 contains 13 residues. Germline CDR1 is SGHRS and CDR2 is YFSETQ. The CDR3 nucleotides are TGCGCCAGCAGCTTTCAGGGGGACACTGAAGCTTTCTTT. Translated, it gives CASSFQGDTEAFF. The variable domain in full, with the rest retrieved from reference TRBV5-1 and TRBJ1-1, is KAGVTQTPRYLIKTRGQQVTLSCSPISGHRSVSWYQQTPGQGLQFLFEYFSETQRNKGNFPGRFSGRQFSNSRSEMNVSTLELGDSALYLCASSFQGDTEAFFGQGTRLTVV.

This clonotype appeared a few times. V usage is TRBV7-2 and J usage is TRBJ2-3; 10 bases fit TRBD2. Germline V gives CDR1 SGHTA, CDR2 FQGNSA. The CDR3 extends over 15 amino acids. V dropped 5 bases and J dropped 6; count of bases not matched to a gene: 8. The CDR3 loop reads CASSLGLAWADTQYF. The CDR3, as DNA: TGTGCCAGCAGCCTGGGACTAGCGTGGGCGGATACGCAGTATTTT.

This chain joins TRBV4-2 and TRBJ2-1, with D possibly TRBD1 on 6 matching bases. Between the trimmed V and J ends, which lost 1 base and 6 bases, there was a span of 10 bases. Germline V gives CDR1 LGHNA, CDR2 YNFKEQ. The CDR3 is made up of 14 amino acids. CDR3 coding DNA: TGTGCCAGCAGCCAAGCGAGGGGGAGCAATGAGCAGTTCTTC. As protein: CASSQARGSNEQFF.

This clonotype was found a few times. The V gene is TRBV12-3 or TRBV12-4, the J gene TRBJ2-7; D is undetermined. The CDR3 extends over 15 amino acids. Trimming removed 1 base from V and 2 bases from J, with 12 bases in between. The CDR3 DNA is TGTGCCAGCAGTTTAGAAGGGCGAGTTGCCTACGAGCAGTACTTC. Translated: CASSLEGRVAYEQYF.

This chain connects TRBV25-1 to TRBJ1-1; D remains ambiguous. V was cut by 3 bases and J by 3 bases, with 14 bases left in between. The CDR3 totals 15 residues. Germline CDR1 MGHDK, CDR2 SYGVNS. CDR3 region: CASSDFRVGYTEAFF. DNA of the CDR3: TGTGCCAGCAGTGACTTTCGGGTAGGATACACTGAAGCTTTCTTT.

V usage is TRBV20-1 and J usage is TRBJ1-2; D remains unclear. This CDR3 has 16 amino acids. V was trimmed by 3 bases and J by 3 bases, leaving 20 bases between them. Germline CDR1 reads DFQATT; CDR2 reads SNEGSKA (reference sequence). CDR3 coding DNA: TGCAGTGCTAGGAGTTTTCGGGGAGATGAGGACTATGGCTACACCTTC. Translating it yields CSARSFRGDEDYGYTF.

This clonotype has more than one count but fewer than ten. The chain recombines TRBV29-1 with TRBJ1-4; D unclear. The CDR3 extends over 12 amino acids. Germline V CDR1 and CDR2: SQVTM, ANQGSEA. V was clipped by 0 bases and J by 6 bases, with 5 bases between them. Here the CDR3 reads CSVEEGDEKLFF. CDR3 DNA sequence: TGCAGCGTTGAAGAAGGAGATGAAAAACTGTTTTTT.

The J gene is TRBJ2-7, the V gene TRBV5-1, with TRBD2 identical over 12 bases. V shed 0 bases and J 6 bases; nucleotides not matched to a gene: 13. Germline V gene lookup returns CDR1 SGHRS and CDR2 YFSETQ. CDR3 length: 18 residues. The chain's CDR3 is CASSLVPSGRVIPTEQYF. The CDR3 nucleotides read TGCGCCAGCAGCTTGGTCCCTAGCGGGAGGGTGATACCTACCGAGCAGTACTTC.

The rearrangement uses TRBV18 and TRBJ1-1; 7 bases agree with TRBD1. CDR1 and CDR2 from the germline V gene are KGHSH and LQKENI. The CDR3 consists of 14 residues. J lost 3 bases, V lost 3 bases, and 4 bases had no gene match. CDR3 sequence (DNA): TGTGCCAGCTCACCCGGACAGGAGGACACTGAAGCTTTCTTT. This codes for CASSPGQEDTEAFF.

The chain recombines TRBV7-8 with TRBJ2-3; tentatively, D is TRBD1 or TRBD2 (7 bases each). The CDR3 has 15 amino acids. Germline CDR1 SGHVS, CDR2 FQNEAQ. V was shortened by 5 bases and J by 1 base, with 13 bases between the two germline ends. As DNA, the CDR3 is TGTGCCAGCAGCGGGGGGGACAGACGCACAGATACGCAGTATTTT. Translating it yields CASSGGDRRTDTQYF.

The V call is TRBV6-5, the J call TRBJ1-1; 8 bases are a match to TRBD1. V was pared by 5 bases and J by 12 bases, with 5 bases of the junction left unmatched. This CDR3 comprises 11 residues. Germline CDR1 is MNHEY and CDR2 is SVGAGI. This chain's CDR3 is CASSLQGVSFF. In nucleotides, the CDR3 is TGTGCCAGCAGTCTACAGGGGGTATCTTTCTTT.

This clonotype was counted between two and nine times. The CDR3 spells CSVEKGGGEQYF. The CDR3 nucleotides are TGCAGCGTTGAAAAGGGCGGGGGGGAGCAGTACTTC. This chain uses TRBV29-1 with TRBJ2-7; 8 bases align to TRBD2. The germline CDR1 and CDR2 sequences are SQVTM and ANQGSEA. This CDR3 spans 12 amino acids. Trimming removed 2 bases from V and 7 bases from J; junction bases left unmatched: 4.